This T cell receptor (beta chain) was observed in a study of OX40 agonist ivuxolimab in advanced cancers. The repertoire was sequenced with immunoSEQ multiplex PCR; TCRdb's copy has only in-frame clones and lacks some. The sample contains about 18,000 clones, roughly 88% of which appear only once. Study-wide results and limits: At 0.1 to 3.0 mg/kg and by week 6, clonal expansion occurred in CD4+ and CD8+ blood T cells.

As to this clone: Its antigen is unknown.

This CDR3 spans 14 amino acids. Germline V gene sequence: CDR1 WNHNN, CDR2 SYGVQD (reference sequence). V gave up 2 bases and J gave up 1 base, with 8 bases separating them. The clonotype originates from an adult with an advanced solid tumor such as melanoma, head and neck, liver or kidney cancer. The starting material was CD4+ or CD8+ T cells sorted from blood, obtained in a trial of the OX40 agonist ivuxolimab. The chain links TRBV10-1 to TRBJ2-5, with D possibly TRBD2 on 5 matching bases. CDR3 DNA sequence: TGCGCCAGCAGTGAGGCCGGACTCCAAGAGACCCAGTACTTC. Translated, it gives CASSEAGLQETQYF.